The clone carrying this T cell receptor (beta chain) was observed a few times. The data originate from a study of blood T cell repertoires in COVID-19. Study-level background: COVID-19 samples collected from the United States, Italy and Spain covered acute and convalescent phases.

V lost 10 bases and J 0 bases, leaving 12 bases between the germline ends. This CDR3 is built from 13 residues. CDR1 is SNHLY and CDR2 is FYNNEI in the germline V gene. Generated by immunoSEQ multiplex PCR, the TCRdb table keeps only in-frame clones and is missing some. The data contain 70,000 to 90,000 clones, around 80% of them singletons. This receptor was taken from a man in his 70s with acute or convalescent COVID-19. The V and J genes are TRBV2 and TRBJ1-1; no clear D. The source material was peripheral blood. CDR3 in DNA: TGTGCCATTCAACAGCAAATGAACACTGAAGCTTTCTTT. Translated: CAIQQQMNTEAFF.